This T cell receptor (beta chain) appears in the sequencing data of a study of glioma-infiltrating T cells after dendritic cell vaccination. Across the study: At biweekly intervals, patients got three intradermal dendritic cell vaccine injections. Overall study results and limits: Survival was not directly related to TCR clonality in these patients.

In the case of this clone: The target antigen is unknown.

Time point indicated: after dendritic cell vaccination, including at tumor progression/relapse. The assay was immunoSEQ multiplex PCR, and TCRdb's table has in-frame clones only and misses some. The sample records more than 55,000 clones, more than 70% being singletons. The sample in question was blood, obtained after dendritic cell vaccination. The clonotype originates from a human donor with glioblastoma.

This CDR3 is CASGDPRDSYEQYF. DNA of the CDR3: TGTGCCAGCGGGGACCCGCGGGACTCCTACGAGCAGTACTTC. The V and J genes are TRBV6-6 and TRBJ2-7; D may be TRBD2 (6 bases). Germline CDR1 is MNHNY and CDR2 is SVGAGI (reference sequence). V was shortened by 8 bases and J by 0 bases, with 14 bases between the two germline ends. The CDR3 contains 14 residues.